Sequencing of this T cell receptor (beta chain) was carried out in a study of low-dose radiotherapy and immunotherapy resistance in tumors. The CDR3 runs to 13 residues. V lost 5 bases, J lost 1 base, and 1 base stayed unmatched. Per the germline V gene, CDR1 is SQVTM and CDR2 is ANQGSEA. The sample holds many counts of this clonotype. Indicated time point: after trial treatment. The treatment denotes: LDRT plus nivolumab, ipilimumab, low-dose cyclophosphamide and aspirin (RACIN trial). Donors were treated with nivolumab, ipilimumab, aspirin, and low-dose cyclophosphamide and radiotherapy. Gene-specific TRAV and TRBV primers were used for first-strand cDNA, covering alpha and beta chains. Amplification, which lasted roughly 20 PCR cycles, used a constant-region primer and V-primer adapter to amplify TCRs. TCRdb re-called the reads with MiXCR, one entry per CDR3 protein. The sample lists 95,000 to 100,000 distinct CDR3 sequences; less than 25% were seen once.

Specimen: PBMCs, collected after low-dose radiotherapy plus immunotherapy. This TCR came from a male donor with prostate cancer. This rearrangement joins TRBV29-1 to TRBJ1-1; 10 bases fit TRBD1. In DNA, the CDR3 is TGCAGCGTTCGGACAGGGGGGAACACTGAAGCTTTCTTT. Amino acids: CSVRTGGNTEAFF.